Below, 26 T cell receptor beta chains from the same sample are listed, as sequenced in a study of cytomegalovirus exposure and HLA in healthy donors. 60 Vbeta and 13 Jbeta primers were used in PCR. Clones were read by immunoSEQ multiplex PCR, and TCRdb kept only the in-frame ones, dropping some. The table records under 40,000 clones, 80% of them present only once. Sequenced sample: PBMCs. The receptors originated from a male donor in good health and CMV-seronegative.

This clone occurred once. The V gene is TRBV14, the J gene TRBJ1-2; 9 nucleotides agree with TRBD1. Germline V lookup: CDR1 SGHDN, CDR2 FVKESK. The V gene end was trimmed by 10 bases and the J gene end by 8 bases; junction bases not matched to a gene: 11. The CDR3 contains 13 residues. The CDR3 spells CAIWDRDPEGYTF. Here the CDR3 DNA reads TGTGCCATTTGGGACAGGGACCCCGAGGGCTACACCTTC.

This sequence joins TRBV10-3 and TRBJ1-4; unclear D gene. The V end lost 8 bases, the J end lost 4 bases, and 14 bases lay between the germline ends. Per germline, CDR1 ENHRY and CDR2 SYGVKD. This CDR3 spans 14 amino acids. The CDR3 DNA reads TGTGCCATCTCCGGTACAGCAAATAATGAAAAACTGTTTTTT. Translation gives CAISGTANNEKLFF.

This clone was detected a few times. The CDR3: CASSVSGGKGQPQHF. Here the CDR3 DNA reads TGTGCCAGCAGTGTCTCGGGGGGCAAGGGACAGCCCCAGCATTTT. The chain is built from TRBV2 and TRBJ1-5, with a tentative D call TRBD1 (6 bases). The CDR3 is 15 amino acids. Germline V gives CDR1 SNHLY, CDR2 FYNNEI. Trimming left V 4 bases short and J 7 bases short, with 17 bases between.

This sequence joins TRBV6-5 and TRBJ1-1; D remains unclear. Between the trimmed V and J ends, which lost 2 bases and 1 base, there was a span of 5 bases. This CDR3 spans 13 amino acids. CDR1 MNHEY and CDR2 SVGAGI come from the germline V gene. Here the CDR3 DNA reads TGTGCCAGCAGTTACGGCCAGAACACTGAAGCTTTCTTT. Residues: CASSYGQNTEAFF.

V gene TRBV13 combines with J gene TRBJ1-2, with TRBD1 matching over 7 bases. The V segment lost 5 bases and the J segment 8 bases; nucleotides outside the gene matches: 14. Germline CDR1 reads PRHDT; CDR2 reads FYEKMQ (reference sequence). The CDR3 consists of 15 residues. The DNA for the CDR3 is TGTGCCAGCAGCGAAATGCTGACAGGGATGAGGGGCTACACCTTC. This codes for CASSEMLTGMRGYTF.

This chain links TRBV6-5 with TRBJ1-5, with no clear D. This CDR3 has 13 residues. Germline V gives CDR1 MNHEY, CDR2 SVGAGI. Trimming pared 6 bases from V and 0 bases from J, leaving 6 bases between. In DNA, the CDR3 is TGTGCCAGCAGGCCCTATAGCAATCAGCCCCAGCATTTT. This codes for CASRPYSNQPQHF.

CDR3 loop: CASSFSGSGELFF. DNA for the CDR3: TGTGCCAGCAGTTTTAGCGGGAGCGGGGAGCTGTTTTTT. The chain carries TRBV27 and TRBJ2-2, with 9 nucleotides matching TRBD2. Looked up from germline, CDR1 is MNHEY and CDR2 is SMNVEV (reference sequence). The CDR3 length is 13 residues. V lost 3 bases to trimming and J lost 7 bases; unmatched junction nucleotides: 0.

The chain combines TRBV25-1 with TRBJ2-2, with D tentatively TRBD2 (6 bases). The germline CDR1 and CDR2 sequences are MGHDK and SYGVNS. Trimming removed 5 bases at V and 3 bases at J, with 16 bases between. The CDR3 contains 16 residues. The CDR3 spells CASSLTGTFHTGELFF. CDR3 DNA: TGTGCCAGCAGTTTAACCGGGACTTTTCACACCGGGGAGCTGTTTTTT.

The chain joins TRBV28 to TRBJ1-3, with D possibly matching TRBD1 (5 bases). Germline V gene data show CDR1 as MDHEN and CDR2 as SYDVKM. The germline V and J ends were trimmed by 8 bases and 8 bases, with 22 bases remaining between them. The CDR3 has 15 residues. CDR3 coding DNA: TGTGCCAGCTCCCCAGGCGGGGGTTTATCGGACACCATATATTTT. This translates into CASSPGGGLSDTIYF.

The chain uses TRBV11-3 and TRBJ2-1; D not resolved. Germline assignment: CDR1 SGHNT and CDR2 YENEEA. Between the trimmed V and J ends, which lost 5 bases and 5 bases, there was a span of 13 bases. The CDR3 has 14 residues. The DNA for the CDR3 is TGTGCCAGCAGCCCACTCTCAGGAAACAATGAGCAGTTCTTC. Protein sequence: CASSPLSGNNEQFF.

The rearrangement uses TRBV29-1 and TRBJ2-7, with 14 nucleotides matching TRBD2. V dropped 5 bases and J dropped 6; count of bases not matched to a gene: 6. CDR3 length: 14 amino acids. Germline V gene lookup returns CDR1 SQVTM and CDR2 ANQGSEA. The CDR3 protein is CSVLSGTSGSEQYF. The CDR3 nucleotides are TGCAGCGTTCTTTCCGGGACTAGCGGGAGCGAGCAGTACTTC.

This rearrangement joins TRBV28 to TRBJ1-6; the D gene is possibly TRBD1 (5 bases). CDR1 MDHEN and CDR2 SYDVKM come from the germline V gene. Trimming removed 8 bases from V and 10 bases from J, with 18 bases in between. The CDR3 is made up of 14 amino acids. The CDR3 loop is CASLQTGGLSPLHF. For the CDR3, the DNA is TGTGCCAGCCTCCAAACAGGTGGGCTGTCACCCCTCCACTTT.

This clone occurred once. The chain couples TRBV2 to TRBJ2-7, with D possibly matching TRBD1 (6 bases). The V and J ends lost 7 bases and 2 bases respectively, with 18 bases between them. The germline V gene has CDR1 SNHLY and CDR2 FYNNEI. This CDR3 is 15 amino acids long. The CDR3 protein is CASKVSGTLTYEQYF. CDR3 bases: TGTGCCAGCAAGGTCTCGGGGACACTGACCTACGAGCAGTACTTC.

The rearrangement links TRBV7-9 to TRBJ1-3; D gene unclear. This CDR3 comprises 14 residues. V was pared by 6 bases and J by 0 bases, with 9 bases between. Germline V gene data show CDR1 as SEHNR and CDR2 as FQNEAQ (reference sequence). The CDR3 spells CASRGDTSGNTIYF. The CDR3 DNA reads TGTGCCAGCAGGGGAGACACCTCTGGAAACACCATATATTTT. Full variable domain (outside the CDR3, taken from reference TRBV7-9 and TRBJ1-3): DTGVSQNPRHKITKRGQNVTFRCDPISEHNRLYWYRQTLGQGPEFLTYFQNEAQLEKSRLLSDRFSAERPKGSFSTLEIQRTEQGDSAMYLCASRGDTSGNTIYFGEGSWLTVV.

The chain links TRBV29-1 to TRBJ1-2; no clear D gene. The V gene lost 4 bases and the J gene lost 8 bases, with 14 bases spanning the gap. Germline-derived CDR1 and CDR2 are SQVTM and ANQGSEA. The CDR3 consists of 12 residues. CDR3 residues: CSVAAVSGGYTF. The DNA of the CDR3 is TGCAGCGTTGCGGCCGTTTCGGGAGGCTACACCTTC.

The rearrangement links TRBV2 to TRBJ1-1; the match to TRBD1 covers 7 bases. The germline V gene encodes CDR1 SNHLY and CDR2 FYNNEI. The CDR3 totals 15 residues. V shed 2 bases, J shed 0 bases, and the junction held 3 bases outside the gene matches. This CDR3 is CASSEPGQMNTEAFF. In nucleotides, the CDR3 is TGTGCCAGCAGTGAACCGGGACAGATGAACACTGAAGCTTTCTTT. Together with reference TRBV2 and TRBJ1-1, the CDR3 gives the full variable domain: EPEVTQTPSHQVTQMGQEVILRCVPISNHLYFYWYRQILGQKVEFLVSFYNNEISEKSEIFDDQFSVERPDGSNFTLKIRSTKLEDSAMYFCASSEPGQMNTEAFFGQGTRLTVV.

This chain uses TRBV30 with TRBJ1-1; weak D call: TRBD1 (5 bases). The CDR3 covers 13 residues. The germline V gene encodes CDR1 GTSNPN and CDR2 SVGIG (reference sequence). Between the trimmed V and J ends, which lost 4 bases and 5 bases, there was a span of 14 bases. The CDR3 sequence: CAWKPSGLTEAFF. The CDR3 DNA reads TGTGCCTGGAAACCTTCAGGGTTGACTGAAGCTTTCTTT.

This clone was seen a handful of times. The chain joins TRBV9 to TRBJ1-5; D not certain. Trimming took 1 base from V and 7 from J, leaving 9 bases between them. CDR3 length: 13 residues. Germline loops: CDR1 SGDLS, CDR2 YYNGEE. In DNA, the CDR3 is TGTGCCAGCAGCGTATGGGGAGGGCAGCCCCAGCATTTT. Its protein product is CASSVWGGQPQHF. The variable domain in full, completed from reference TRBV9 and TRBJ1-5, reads DSGVTQTPKHLITATGQRVTLRCSPRSGDLSVYWYQQSLDQGLQFLIQYYNGEERAKGNILERFSAQQFPDLHSELNLSSLELGDSALYFCASSVWGGQPQHFGDGTRLSIL.

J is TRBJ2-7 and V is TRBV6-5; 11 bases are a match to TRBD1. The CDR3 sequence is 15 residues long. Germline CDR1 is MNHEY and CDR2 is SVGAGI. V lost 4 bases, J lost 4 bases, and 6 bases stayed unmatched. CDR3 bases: TGTGCCAGCAGTTCTGGGACAGGGGGACCATACGAGCAGTACTTC. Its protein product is CASSSGTGGPYEQYF.

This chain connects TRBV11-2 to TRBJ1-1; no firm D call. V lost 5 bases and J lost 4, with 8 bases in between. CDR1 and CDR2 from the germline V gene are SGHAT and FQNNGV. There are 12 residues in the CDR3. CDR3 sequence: CASSPFRTEAFF. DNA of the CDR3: TGTGCCAGCAGCCCTTTTCGCACTGAAGCTTTCTTT.

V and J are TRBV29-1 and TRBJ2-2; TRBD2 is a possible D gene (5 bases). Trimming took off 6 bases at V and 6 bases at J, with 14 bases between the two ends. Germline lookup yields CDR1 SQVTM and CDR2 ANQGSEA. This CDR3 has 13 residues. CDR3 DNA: TGCAGCGTCCGAAAGGGAGTCCCCGGGGAGCTGTTTTTT. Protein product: CSVRKGVPGELFF.

The CDR3 DNA reads as TGCGCCAGCAGTGTCACGAGGAGCACTGAAGCTTTCTTT. Translation gives CASSVTRSTEAFF. V and J are TRBV10-1 and TRBJ1-1; no definite D call. Germline CDR1 is WNHNN and CDR2 is SYGVQD (reference sequence). The CDR3 runs 13 residues. V was clipped by 4 bases and J by 4 bases, with 10 bases between them.

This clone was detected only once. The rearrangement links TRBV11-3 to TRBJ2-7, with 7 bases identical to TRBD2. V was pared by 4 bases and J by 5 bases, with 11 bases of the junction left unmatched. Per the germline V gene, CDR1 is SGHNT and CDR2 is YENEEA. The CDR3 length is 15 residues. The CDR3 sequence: CASSSHLAVDHEQYF. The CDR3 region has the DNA TGTGCCAGCAGCTCCCACCTAGCGGTGGATCACGAGCAGTACTTC.

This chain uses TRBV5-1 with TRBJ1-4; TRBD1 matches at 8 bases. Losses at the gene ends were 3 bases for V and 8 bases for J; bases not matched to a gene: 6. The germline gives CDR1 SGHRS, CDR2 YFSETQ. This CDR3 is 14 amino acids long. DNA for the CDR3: TGCGCCAGCAGCTCTCGGACAGGGAAGGAAAAACTGTTTTTT. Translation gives CASSSRTGKEKLFF. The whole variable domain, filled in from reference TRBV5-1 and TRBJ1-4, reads KAGVTQTPRYLIKTRGQQVTLSCSPISGHRSVSWYQQTPGQGLQFLFEYFSETQRNKGNFPGRFSGRQFSNSRSEMNVSTLELGDSALYLCASSSRTGKEKLFFGSGTQLSVL.

The CDR3 reads CSVQTGYGYTF. The CDR3 coding sequence is TGCAGCGTGCAAACTGGCTATGGCTACACCTTC. The V gene is TRBV29-1, the J gene TRBJ1-2; D remains ambiguous. CDR3 length: 11 residues. Trimming shortened V by 6 bases and J by 4 bases, and 9 bases separated the two germline ends. Germline CDR1 SQVTM, CDR2 ANQGSEA.

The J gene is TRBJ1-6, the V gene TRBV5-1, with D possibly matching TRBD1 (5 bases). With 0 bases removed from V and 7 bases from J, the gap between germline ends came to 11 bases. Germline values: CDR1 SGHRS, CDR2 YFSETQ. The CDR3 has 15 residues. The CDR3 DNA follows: TGCGCCAGCAGCTTGGATGGCAGGACAAATTCACCCCTCCACTTT. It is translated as CASSLDGRTNSPLHF.